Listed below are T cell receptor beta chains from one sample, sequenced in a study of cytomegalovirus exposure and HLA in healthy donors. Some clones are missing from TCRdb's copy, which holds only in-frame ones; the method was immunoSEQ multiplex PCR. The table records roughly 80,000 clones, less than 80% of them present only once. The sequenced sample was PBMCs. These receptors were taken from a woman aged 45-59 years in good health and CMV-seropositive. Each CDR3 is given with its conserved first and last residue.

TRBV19 CASSPRDVGIYEQYF
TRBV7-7 CASSSHPDREQFF
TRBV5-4 CASSSHREAGGYTF
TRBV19 CASSIRREEKLFF
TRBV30 CAWEAASSGNTIYF
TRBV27 CASRDKRGDTDTQYF
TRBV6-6 CASTFDRGSNTEAFF
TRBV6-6 CASTQDPSYYEQYF
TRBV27 CASSGGENSPLHF
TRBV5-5 CASSFTQGSTEAFF
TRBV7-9 CSSSSTSSRQGVAGNTIYF
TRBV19 CATAEGGNQPQHF
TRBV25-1 CASSDRGAVGYTF
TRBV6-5 CASTIIAGAYYGYTF
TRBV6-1 CASSPRQGETQYF
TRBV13 CASSPGEGPSYEQYF
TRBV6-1 CASSEGTSGSYEQYF
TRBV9 CASSGGLTYTDTQYF
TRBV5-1 CASSLFSGSNTEAFF
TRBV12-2 CASNTLNQPQHF
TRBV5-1 CASSLYGGSEFGAYEQYF
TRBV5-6 CASSTGQTWGTEAFF
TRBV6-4 CASSDLTGSSYNEQFF
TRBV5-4 CASQTENSPLHF
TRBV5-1 CASSLDGQDTQYF
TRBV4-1 CASSHPGQGRDTQYF